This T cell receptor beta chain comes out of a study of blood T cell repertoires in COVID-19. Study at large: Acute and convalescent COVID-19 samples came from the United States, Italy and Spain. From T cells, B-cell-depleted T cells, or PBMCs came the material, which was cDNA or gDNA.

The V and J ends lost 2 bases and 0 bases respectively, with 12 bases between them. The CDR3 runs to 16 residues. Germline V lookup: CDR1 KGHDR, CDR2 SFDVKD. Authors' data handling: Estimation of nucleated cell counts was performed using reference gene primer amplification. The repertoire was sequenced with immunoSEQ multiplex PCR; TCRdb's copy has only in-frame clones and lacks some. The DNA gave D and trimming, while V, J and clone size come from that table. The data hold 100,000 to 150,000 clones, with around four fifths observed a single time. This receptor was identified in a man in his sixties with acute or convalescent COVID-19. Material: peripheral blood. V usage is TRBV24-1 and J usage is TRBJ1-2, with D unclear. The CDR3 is CATSDSRPGANYGYTF. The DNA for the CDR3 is TGTGCCACCAGTGATTCCCGGCCGGGAGCTAACTATGGCTACACCTTC.